This note documents a single TCR beta chain sequence. This sample was taken from a study of blood T cell repertoires in COVID-19. The wider study: Samples came from the United States, Italy and Spain, spanning acute and convalescent COVID-19.

The V end was cut by 3 bases, the J end by 0 bases, with 5 bases between. In germline, CDR1 is GTSNPN, CDR2 SVGIG (reference sequence). The CDR3 is made up of 12 amino acids. Source study methods: Estimation of nucleated cell counts was performed using reference gene primer amplification. The protocol was immunoSEQ multiplex PCR, while the TCRdb copy is restricted to in-frame clones and leaves out a portion. The V and J calls and clone size are taken from that table; D and trimming were inferred from the DNA. This sample has over 250,000 clones; approximately 84% occur once, and the top ten carry over 1.3%.

The chain combines TRBV30 with TRBJ1-1; D gene ambiguous. The origin of this receptor is a human donor with COVID-19, enrolled during active disease. The donor label of this sample is uncertain. Sequenced material: peripheral blood. The CDR3 loop is CAWSRMNTEAFF. In nucleotides, the CDR3 is TGTGCCTGGAGCAGAATGAACACTGAAGCTTTCTTT.